The sequence of this T cell receptor beta chain was determined in a study of shared clonotypes between healthy human individuals. Overall study context: Used for every donor were three CD4 naive, three CD4 memory, two CD8 naive and one CD8 memory plate.

Repertoires were generated with immunoSEQ multiplex PCR, while TCRdb's copy carries only in-frame clones and drops some. Of 2,500,000 or so clones in the sample, approximately 90% are singletons; the top ten hold 0.3% to 0.45%. Trimming took 1 base from V and 0 from J; bases not matched to a gene: 12. The CDR3 consists of 18 residues. Germline V gene data show CDR1 as SGHTA and CDR2 as FQGNSA. V is TRBV7-2 and J is TRBJ2-7, with 7 bases fitting TRBD2. The sequenced sample was naive CD4+ T cells from PBMCs. Subset defined: CD45RA+ positively selected. This TCR derives from a man aged 18 to 30 in good health. Some clones in this sample may be carry-over from other donors' samples. DNA for the CDR3: TGTGCCAGCAGCTTAGGCGTAGGGTTTAGGACTAGCTCCTACGAGCAGTACTTC. Amino acids: CASSLGVGFRTSSYEQYF.